A single sample is the source of the 26 T cell receptor beta chains below, sequenced in a study of kidney transplant recipient with SARS-CoV-2 infection. TCRdb re-analysed the reads in MiXCR, keeping a single row per CDR3 protein. The sample lists some 220,000 distinct CDR3 sequences; more than 25% were seen once. The source material was a blood sample, sampled at baseline and between days 110 and 120 from a kidney transplant recipient. The source is a male patient aged 30 to 40 who had COVID-19 and was a kidney transplant recipient. Part of the T cell pool may stem from the graft donor.

This clonotype occurred once. A clone one base away is much larger, so this may be a read error. The genes are TRBV5-4 and TRBJ2-3; 7 bases are shared with TRBD1. CDR1 and CDR2 (germline): SGHNT, YYREEE (reference sequence). CDR3 length: 15 amino acids. The CDR3 region has the DNA TGTGCCGGCAGCCCCTCGACAGGGACCACAGATACGCAGTATTTT. Residues: CAGSPSTGTTDTQYF.

There are many counts of this clonotype. The chain uses TRBV5-5 and TRBJ1-2, with a weak D call TRBD1 (6 bases). Trimming cost V 2 bases and J 3 bases, with 11 bases left between them. CDR1 and CDR2 from the germline V gene are SGHKS and YYEKEE (reference sequence). This CDR3 is built from 14 residues. The CDR3 region has the DNA TGTGCCAGCAGCTTCTTACAGGGCGACTATGGCTACACCTTC. It codes for CASSFLQGDYGYTF.

In the case of this clonotype: A much bigger clone sits one base away, suggesting this may be a read error. V and J are TRBV7-6 and TRBJ1-4; no clear D gene. Trimming took off 8 bases at V and 12 bases at J, with 13 bases between the two ends. This CDR3 region has 11 residues. Per the germline V gene, CDR1 is SGHVS and CDR2 is FNYEAQ. CDR3 in amino acids: CASGVSEELFF. In nucleotides, the CDR3 is TGTGCCAGCGGTGTGTCAGAAGAACTGTTTTTT.

The chain uses TRBV20-1 and TRBJ2-1, with 9 positions matching TRBD1. The germline V gene encodes CDR1 DFQATT and CDR2 SNEGSKA (reference sequence). V lost 5 bases, J lost 10 bases, and 6 bases stayed unmatched. CDR3 length: 12 amino acids. The CDR3 loop reads CSAPSGTGEQFF. CDR3 DNA: TGCAGTGCTCCGTCTGGGACAGGGGAGCAGTTCTTC.

This clonotype was picked up many times. The rearrangement uses TRBV28 and TRBJ1-5, with a weak D call TRBD1 (5 bases). CDR1 MDHEN and CDR2 SYDVKM come from the germline V gene. This CDR3 has 14 residues. V was clipped by 6 bases and J by 6 bases, with 15 bases between them. CDR3 DNA: TGTGCCAGCAGGCCTGGGGGGAAAGGTCAGCCCCAGCATTTT. It codes for CASRPGGKGQPQHF.

Concerning this clonotype itself: One base away lies a much larger clone, so this may be a sequencing read error. The chain joins TRBV20-1 to TRBJ1-1; D call uncertain. Per the germline V gene, CDR1 is DFQATT and CDR2 is SNEGSKA (reference sequence). This CDR3 has 15 residues. The V and J ends lost 3 bases and 0 bases respectively, with 14 bases between them. The CDR3 spells CSARPRHGLNTEAFF. As DNA, the CDR3 is TGCAGTGCTAGGCCTAGACATGGGTTGAACACTGAAGCTTTCTTT.

As to this clonotype: A much larger clone differs from this one at a single base, so this may be a read error. The J gene is TRBJ1-2, the V gene TRBV20-1, with 7 bases identical to TRBD1. The V segment lost 3 bases and the J segment 6 bases; nucleotides outside the gene matches: 19. The CDR3 runs 17 residues. CDR1 and CDR2 from the germline V gene are DFQATT and SNEGSKA (reference sequence). The CDR3 protein is CSARSPSTGRRPDGYTF. The CDR3 DNA is TGCAGTGCTAGGTCCCCCTCGACAGGGAGACGTCCAGATGGCTACACCTTC.

The chain employs TRBV6-2 or TRBV6-3 and TRBJ1-2; D is undetermined. Trimming shortened V by 5 bases and J by 4 bases, and 23 bases separated the two germline ends. Germline lookup yields CDR1 MNHEY and CDR2 SVGEGT. The CDR3 is made up of 17 amino acids. The CDR3 DNA reads as TGTGCCAGCAGTCAGTATTACTGCATCGGAAAGACCTATGGCTACACCTTC. Protein product: CASSQYYCIGKTYGYTF.

As regards this clonotype: A far bigger clonotype differs at one base, so this is likely a read error. This rearrangement joins TRBV6-5 to TRBJ2-4; TRBD2 matches 9 bases. The DNA end is a closer match to TRBJ2-1, so the J assignment may be wrong. The CDR3 length is 15 residues. Germline V lookup: CDR1 MNHEY, CDR2 SVGAGI. DNA for the CDR3: TGTGCCAGCAGCACCGGGACTAGCCCCTACCATGAGCAGTTCTTC. As protein: CASSTGTSPYHEQFF.

This clonotype was seen only a few times. The chain has TRBV20-1 and TRBJ2-3; possibly TRBD2 for D (5 bases). The CDR3 contains 14 residues. V dropped 7 bases and J dropped 6 bases, with 20 bases sitting between them. The germline V gene has CDR1 DFQATT and CDR2 SNEGSKA (reference sequence). The DNA of the CDR3 is TGCAGTGTATACAGTTCGGAGGTTTTGGATACGCAGTATTTT. Translated, it gives CSVYSSEVLDTQYF.

The chain carries TRBV3-1 and TRBJ1-3, with a tentative D call TRBD1 (5 bases). There are 15 residues in the CDR3. Germline assignment: CDR1 LGHDT and CDR2 YNNKEL (reference sequence). The V end lost 4 bases, the J end lost 1 base, and 11 bases lay between the germline ends. CDR3 protein: CASSRVEGSGNTIYF. The DNA of the CDR3 is TGTGCCAGCAGCCGAGTCGAGGGGTCTGGAAACACCATATATTTT.

In the case of this clonotype: This sequence may be a read error, since a much larger clone differs from it by one base. The chain employs TRBV3-1 and TRBJ1-1; no clear D gene. The CDR3 contains 17 residues. CDR1 LGHDT and CDR2 YNNKEL come from the germline V gene (reference sequence). The CDR3 loop reads CASSMSIPISIRTEASF. The CDR3 DNA reads as TGTGCCAGCAGCATGAGCATTCCCATTTCAATTCGCACTGAAGCTTCCTTT.

At least ten counts were recorded for this clonotype. The rearrangement uses TRBV3-1 and TRBJ1-1; D gene uncertain. The CDR3 spans 17 residues. From germline, CDR1 is LGHDT and CDR2 YNNKEL (reference sequence). Trimming cost V 5 bases and J 4 bases, with 23 bases left between them. The CDR3 here is CASSGRCPISIRTEAFF. Here the CDR3 DNA reads TGTGCCAGCAGCGGGAGGTGTCCCATTTCAATTCGCACTGAAGCTTTCTTT.

This clonotype was recorded many times. The chain combines TRBV6-1 with TRBJ1-2; D is uncertain. With 4 bases removed from V and 4 bases from J, the gap between germline ends came to 22 bases. The CDR3 loop spans 17 amino acids. Germline lookup yields CDR1 MNHNS and CDR2 SASEGT. The CDR3 loop reads CASSAQYSMRKTYGYTF. CDR3 coding DNA: TGTGCCAGCAGTGCTCAATACTCTATGCGAAAGACCTATGGCTACACCTTC.

This clonotype has just a few counts. The rearrangement joins TRBV9 to TRBJ2-5; D is unresolved. Germline CDR1 and CDR2: SGDLS and YYNGEE. Trimming cost V 0 bases and J 1 base, with 10 bases left between them. CDR3 size: 15 residues. As DNA, the CDR3 is TGTGCCAGCAGCGTAGGGGATACAGTCCAAGAGACCCAGTACTTC. The encoded protein is CASSVGDTVQETQYF. Full variable domain (outside the CDR3, taken from reference TRBV9 and TRBJ2-5): DSGVTQTPKHLITATGQRVTLRCSPRSGDLSVYWYQQSLDQGLQFLIQYYNGEERAKGNILERFSAQQFPDLHSELNLSSLELGDSALYFCASSVGDTVQETQYFGPGTRLLVL.

This clonotype was observed at least ten times. The chain uses TRBV7-8 and TRBJ1-2; D gene ambiguous. Germline CDR1 is SGHVS and CDR2 is FQNEAQ. The V gene lost 1 base and the J gene lost 8 bases, with 14 bases spanning the gap. This CDR3 spans 14 amino acids. The CDR3 spells CASSLGSGSLGYTF. The CDR3 DNA reads as TGTGCCAGCAGCTTAGGGTCCGGAAGCCTGGGCTACACCTTC.

A remark on this clonotype: A read error may be the cause here, since a much bigger clone is one base away. The chain couples TRBV12-3 or TRBV12-4 to TRBJ1-1; no firm D call. Trimming removed 8 bases from V and 1 base from J, with 11 bases in between. The CDR3 spans 13 residues. The CDR3 loop reads CASFPVGNTEAFF. DNA of the CDR3: TGTGCCAGCTTTCCTGTCGGGAACACTGAAGCTTTCTTT.

J is TRBJ1-2 and V is TRBV10-1; D unclear. V was shortened by 5 bases and J by 4 bases, with 23 bases between the two germline ends. CDR1 is WNHNN, CDR2 SYGVQD, per germline (reference sequence). The CDR3 extends over 17 amino acids. The CDR3 DNA is TGCGCCAGCAGTAGGATCTGGAGATCGCGAAAGACCTATGGCTACACCTTC. Its translation is CASSRIWRSRKTYGYTF.

A note on this clonotype: Just one base apart from a much larger clone, this may be a read error. V and J are TRBV7-8 and TRBJ2-2; D may match TRBD1 or TRBD2 (5 bases each). The CDR3 loop spans 13 amino acids. Germline loops: CDR1 SGHVS, CDR2 FQNEAQ. The CDR3 here is CAGSSRGAGELFF. In nucleotides, the CDR3 is TGTGCCGGCAGCTCCAGAGGGGCCGGGGAGCTGTTTTTT. The full variable domain, completed using reference TRBV7-8 and TRBJ2-2, is GAGVSQSPRYKVAKRGQDVALRCDPISGHVSLFWYQQALGQGPEFLTYFQNEAQLDKSGLPSDRFFAERPEGSVSTLKIQRTQQEDSAVYLCAGSSRGAGELFFGEGSRLTVL.

This clonotype was found many times. The chain combines TRBV4-3 with TRBJ1-2; D is uncertain. The ends were cut back, 5 bases at V and 4 bases at J, with 23 bases in the middle. The CDR3 contains 17 residues. Germline V gene data show CDR1 as LGHNA and CDR2 as YSLEER. CDR3: CASSWMGGRRKTYGYTF. The CDR3 bases are TGCGCCAGCAGCTGGATGGGAGGACGTCGAAAGACCTATGGCTACACCTTC.

This clonotype was seen ten or more times. The chain couples TRBV5-1 to TRBJ1-2; no definite D call. V was trimmed by 5 bases and J by 4 bases, leaving 18 bases between them. The CDR3 runs to 15 residues. Germline V CDR1 and CDR2: SGHRS, YFSETQ. The CDR3 nucleotides are TGCGCCAGCAGTAAATCGGTTCGAAAGACCTATGGCTACACCTTC. This codes for CASSKSVRKTYGYTF.

The J gene is TRBJ2-3, the V gene TRBV9; TRBD2 aligns across 9 bases. In germline, CDR1 is SGDLS, CDR2 YYNGEE. The CDR3 contains 21 residues. Trimming removed 0 bases from V and 1 base from J; junction bases left unmatched: 18. CDR3 sequence reads: CASSVALRRGVAGDGTDTQYF. Written as DNA, the CDR3 is TGTGCCAGCAGCGTAGCTTTAAGGAGGGGAGTAGCGGGAGATGGCACAGATACGCAGTATTTT.

This clonotype has a count of ten or more. The chain recombines TRBV10-1 with TRBJ1-1; 9 nucleotides align to TRBD1. V shed 6 bases, J shed 0 bases, and the junction held 8 bases outside the gene matches. This CDR3 spans 16 amino acids. The germline V gene has CDR1 WNHNN and CDR2 SYGVQD (reference sequence). CDR3 sequence reads: CASSRDRDGMNTEAFF. CDR3 DNA sequence: TGCGCCAGCAGCCGGGACAGGGATGGTATGAACACTGAAGCTTTCTTT.

The chain links TRBV7-1 to TRBJ1-2; no firm D call. TRBV7-1 is known as an ORF, though its function is uncertain. Trimming cost V 5 bases and J 4 bases, with 23 bases left between them. The CDR3 is 17 residues long. CDR3 region: CASSRSTHEGKTYGYTF. CDR3 DNA sequence: TGTGCCAGCAGCCGCTCTACTCACGAGGGAAAGACCTATGGCTACACCTTC.

Remarks on this clonotype: This could be a read error, since a much larger clone is one nucleotide away. This sequence joins TRBV14 and TRBJ2-5, with D tentatively TRBD1 or TRBD2 (5 bases each). The J call may be incorrect, as the DNA end agrees better with TRBJ2-7. Looked up from germline, CDR1 is SGHDN and CDR2 is FVKESK. The CDR3 has 16 residues. CDR3 protein: CASSHRIKGTLGEQYF. CDR3 coding DNA: TGTGCCAGCAGCCACAGAATCAAGGGGACGCTTGGCGAGCAGTACTTC.

V and J are TRBV20-1 and TRBJ2-1, with D perhaps being TRBD1 or TRBD2 (6 bases each). Deletions cut 6 bases from V and 6 bases from J, with 21 bases between. Germline V gene sequence: CDR1 DFQATT, CDR2 SNEGSKA (reference sequence). CDR3 length: 15 amino acids. CDR3 bases: TGCAGTGCCGCCGACACGATGGGGGGCCCCAATGAGCAGTTCTTC. As protein: CSAADTMGGPNEQFF.